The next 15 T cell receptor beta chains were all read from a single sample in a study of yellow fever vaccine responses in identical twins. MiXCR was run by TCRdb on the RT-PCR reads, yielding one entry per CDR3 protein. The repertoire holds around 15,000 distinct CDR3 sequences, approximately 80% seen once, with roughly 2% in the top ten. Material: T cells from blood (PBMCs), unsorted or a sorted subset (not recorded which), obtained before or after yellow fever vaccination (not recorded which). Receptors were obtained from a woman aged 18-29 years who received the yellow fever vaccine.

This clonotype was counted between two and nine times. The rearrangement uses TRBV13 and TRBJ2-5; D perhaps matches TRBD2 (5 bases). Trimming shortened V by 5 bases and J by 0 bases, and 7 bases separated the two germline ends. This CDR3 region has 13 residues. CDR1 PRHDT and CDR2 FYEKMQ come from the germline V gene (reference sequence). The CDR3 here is CASSPGNQETQYF. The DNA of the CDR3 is TGTGCCAGCAGCCCCGGGAACCAAGAGACCCAGTACTTC.

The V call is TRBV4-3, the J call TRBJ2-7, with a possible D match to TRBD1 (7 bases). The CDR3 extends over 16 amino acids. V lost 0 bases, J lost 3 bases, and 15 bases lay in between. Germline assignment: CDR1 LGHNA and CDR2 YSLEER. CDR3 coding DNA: TGCGCCAGCAGCCAAGATCCCCAGGGGGGAATCTACGAGCAGTACTTC. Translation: CASSQDPQGGIYEQYF.

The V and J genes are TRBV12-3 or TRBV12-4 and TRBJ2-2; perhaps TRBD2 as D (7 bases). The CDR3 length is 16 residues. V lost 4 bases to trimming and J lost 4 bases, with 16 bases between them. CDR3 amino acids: CASSWGGQLGTGELFF. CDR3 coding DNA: TGTGCCAGCAGTTGGGGGGGGCAGCTGGGCACCGGGGAGCTGTTTTTT.

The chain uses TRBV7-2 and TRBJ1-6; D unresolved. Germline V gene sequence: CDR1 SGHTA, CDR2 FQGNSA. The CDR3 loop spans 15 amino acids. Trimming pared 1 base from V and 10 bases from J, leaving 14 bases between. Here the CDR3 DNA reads TGTGCCAGCAGCTTAGGTTTGGGGAGAGGATCACCCCTCCACTTT. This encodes CASSLGLGRGSPLHF.

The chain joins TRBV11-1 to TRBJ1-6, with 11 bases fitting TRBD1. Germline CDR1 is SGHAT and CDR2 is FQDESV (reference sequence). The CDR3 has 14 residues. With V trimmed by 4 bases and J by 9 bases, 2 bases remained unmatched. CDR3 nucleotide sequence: TGTGCCAGCAGCTGGGGACAGGGGGTTTCACCCCTCCACTTT. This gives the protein CASSWGQGVSPLHF. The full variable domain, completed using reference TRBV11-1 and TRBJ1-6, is EAEVAQSPRYKITEKSQAVAFWCDPISGHATLYWYRQILGQGPELLVQFQDESVVDDSQLPKDRFSAERLKGVDSTLKIQPAELGDSAMYLCASSWGQGVSPLHFGNGTRLTVT.

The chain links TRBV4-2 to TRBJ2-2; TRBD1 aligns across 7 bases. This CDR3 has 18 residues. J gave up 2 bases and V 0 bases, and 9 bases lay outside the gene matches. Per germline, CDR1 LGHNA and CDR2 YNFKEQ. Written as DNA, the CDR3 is TGTGCCAGCAGCCAAGATCGCCCTGGGACAGCCAACACCGGGGAGCTGTTTTTT. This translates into CASSQDRPGTANTGELFF.

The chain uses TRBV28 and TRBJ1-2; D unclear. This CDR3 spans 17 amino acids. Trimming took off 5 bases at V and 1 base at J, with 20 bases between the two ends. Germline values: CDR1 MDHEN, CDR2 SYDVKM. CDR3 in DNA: TGTGCCAGCAGTCCCATCTTGGAAGGGCGGAATAACTATGGCTACACCTTC. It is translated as CASSPILEGRNNYGYTF.

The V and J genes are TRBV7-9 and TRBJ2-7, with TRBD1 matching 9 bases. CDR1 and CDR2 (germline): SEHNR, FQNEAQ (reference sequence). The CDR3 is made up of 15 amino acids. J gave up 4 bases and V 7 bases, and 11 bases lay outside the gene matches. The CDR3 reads CASTTEDRGGYEQYF. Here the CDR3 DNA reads TGTGCCAGCACCACTGAGGACAGGGGAGGGTACGAGCAGTACTTC.

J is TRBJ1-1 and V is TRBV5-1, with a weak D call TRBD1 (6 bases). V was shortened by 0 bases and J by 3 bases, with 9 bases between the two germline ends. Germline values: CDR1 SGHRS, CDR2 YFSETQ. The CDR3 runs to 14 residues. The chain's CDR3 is CASSLEGGDTEAFF. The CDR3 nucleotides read TGCGCCAGCAGCTTGGAGGGGGGGGACACTGAAGCTTTCTTT.

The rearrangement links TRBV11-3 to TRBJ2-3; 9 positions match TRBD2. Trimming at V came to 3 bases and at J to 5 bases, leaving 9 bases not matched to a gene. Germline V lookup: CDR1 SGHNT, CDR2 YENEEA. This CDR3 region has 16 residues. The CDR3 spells CASSFDSAGGRDTQYF. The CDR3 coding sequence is TGTGCCAGCAGCTTTGACTCAGCGGGGGGTAGAGATACGCAGTATTTT.

The CDR3 DNA reads as TGCGCCAGCAGTCCTTCGGGGGGATCAGAGACCCAGTACTTC. Its translation: CASSPSGGSETQYF. V and J are TRBV5-1 and TRBJ2-5; 7 nucleotides line up with TRBD2. Per germline, CDR1 SGHRS and CDR2 YFSETQ. CDR3 length: 14 residues. Germline trimming cut 5 bases from V and 4 bases from J; bases unmatched to any gene: 8.

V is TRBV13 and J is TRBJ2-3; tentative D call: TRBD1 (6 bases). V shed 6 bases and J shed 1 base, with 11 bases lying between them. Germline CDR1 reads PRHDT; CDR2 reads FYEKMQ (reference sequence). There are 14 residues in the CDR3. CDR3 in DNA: TGTGCCAGCAGAGTGGGGGCAGGCACAGATACGCAGTATTTT. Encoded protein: CASRVGAGTDTQYF.

The CDR3 bases are TGCAGCGTTGATAGGGGGGATAGCAATGAGCAGTTCTTC. Its translation is CSVDRGDSNEQFF. The V and J genes are TRBV29-1 and TRBJ2-1; D tentatively fits TRBD1 or TRBD2 (6 bases each). The V gene's germline CDR1 is SQVTM and CDR2 ANQGSEA. The CDR3 has 13 amino acids. V gave up 3 bases and J gave up 6 bases, with 12 bases separating them.

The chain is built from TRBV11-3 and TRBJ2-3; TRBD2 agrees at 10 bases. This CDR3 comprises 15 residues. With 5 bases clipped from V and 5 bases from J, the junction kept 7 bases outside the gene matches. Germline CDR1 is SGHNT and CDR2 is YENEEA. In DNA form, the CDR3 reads TGTGCCAGCAGCACTAGCGGGATTAGTAAAGATACGCAGTATTTT. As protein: CASSTSGISKDTQYF.

CDR3 protein: CASQDNYEQYF. In DNA form, the CDR3 reads TGTGCCAGCCAGGACAACTACGAGCAGTACTTC. The V gene is TRBV28, the J gene TRBJ2-7, with a possible D match to TRBD1 (5 bases). Germline assignment: CDR1 MDHEN and CDR2 SYDVKM. V dropped 8 bases and J dropped 3 bases, with 8 bases sitting between them. CDR3 length equals 11 residues. The variable domain in full, with the rest retrieved from reference TRBV28 and TRBJ2-7, is DVKVTQSSRYLVKRTGEKVFLECVQDMDHENMFWYRQDPGLGLRLIYFSYDVKMKEKGDIPEGYSVSREKKERFSLILESASTNQTSMYLCASQDNYEQYFGPGTRLTVT.